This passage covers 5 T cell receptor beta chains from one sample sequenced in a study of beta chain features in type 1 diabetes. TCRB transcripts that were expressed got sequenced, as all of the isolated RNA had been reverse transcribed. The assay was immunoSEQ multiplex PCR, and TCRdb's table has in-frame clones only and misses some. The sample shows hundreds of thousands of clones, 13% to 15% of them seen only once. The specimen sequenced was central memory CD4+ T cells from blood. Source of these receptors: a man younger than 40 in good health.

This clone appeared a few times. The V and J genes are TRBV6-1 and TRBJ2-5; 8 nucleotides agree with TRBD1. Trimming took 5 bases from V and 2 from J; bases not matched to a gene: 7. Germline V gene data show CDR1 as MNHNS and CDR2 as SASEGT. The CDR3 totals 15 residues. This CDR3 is CASSPGQGLQETQYF. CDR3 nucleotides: TGTGCCAGCAGTCCCGGACAGGGCTTACAAGAGACCCAGTACTTC.

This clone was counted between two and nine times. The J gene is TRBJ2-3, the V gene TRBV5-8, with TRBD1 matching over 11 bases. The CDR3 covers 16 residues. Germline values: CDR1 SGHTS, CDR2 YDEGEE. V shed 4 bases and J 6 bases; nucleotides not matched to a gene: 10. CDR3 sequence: CASSLKGTGGSDTQYF. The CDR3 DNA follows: TGTGCCAGCAGCCTAAAAGGGACAGGGGGGTCGGATACGCAGTATTTT.

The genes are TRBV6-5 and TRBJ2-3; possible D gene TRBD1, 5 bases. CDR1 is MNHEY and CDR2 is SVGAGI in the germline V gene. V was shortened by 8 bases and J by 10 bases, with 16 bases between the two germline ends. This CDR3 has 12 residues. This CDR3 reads CASSEGVEPQYF. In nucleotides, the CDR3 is TGTGCCAGCTCTGAAGGGGTCGAGCCGCAGTATTTT.

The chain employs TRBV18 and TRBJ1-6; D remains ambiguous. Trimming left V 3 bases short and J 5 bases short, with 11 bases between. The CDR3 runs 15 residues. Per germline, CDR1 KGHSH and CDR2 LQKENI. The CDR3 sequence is CASSPGRVDNSPLHF. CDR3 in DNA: TGTGCCAGCTCACCTGGTAGGGTAGATAATTCACCCCTCCACTTT.

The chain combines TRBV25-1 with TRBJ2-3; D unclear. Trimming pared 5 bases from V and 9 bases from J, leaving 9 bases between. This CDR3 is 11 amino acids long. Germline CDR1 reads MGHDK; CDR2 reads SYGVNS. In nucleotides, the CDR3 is TGTGCCAGCAGTTCCAAGCAGACGCAGTATTTT. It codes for CASSSKQTQYF. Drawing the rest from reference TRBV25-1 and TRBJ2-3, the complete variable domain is EADIYQTPRYLVIGTGKKITLECSQTMGHDKMYWYQQDPGMELHLIHYSYGVNSTEKGDLSSESTVSRIRTEHFPLTLESARPSHTSQYLCASSSKQTQYFGPGTRLTVL.